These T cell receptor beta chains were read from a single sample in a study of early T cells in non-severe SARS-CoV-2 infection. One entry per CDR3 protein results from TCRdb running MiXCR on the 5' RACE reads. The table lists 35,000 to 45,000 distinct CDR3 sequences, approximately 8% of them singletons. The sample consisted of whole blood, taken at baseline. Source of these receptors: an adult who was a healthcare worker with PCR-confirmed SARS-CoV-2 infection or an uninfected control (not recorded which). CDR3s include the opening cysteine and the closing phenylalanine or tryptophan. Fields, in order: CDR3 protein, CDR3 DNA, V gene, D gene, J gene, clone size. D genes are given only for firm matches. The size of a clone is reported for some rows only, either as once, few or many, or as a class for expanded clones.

CDR3: CASSLSSGGQLNTGELFF
DNA: TGTGCCAGCAGTTTATCTAGCGGGGGACAGTTGAACACCGGGGAGCTGTTTTTT
V: TRBV28
D: TRBD2
J: TRBJ2-2
size: few

CDR3: CASSQVPNTEAFF
DNA: TGTGCCAGCAGCCAAGTCCCGAACACTGAAGCTTTCTTT
V: TRBV3-1
D: NA
J: TRBJ1-1
size: few

CDR3: CASSELWSNGYTF
DNA: TGTGCCAGCAGTGAACTCTGGTCCAATGGCTACACCTTC
V: TRBV6-1
D: NA
J: TRBJ1-2
size: many

CDR3: CASSSFSGVEQFF
DNA: TGTGCCAGCAGTTCGTTTAGCGGGGTCGAGCAGTTCTTC
V: TRBV7-8
D: TRBD2
J: TRBJ2-1
size: many

CDR3: CASSRNYEQYF
DNA: TGTGCCAGCAGCCGGAACTACGAGCAGTACTTC
V: TRBV11-2
D: NA
J: TRBJ2-7
size: many

CDR3: CASSLWTSGGYNEQFF
DNA: TGTGCCAGCAGCCTCTGGACTAGCGGGGGGTACAATGAGCAGTTCTTC
V: TRBV5-4
D: TRBD2
J: TRBJ2-1
size: few

CDR3: CASESGQGTDTQYF
DNA: TGTGCCAGTGAGTCGGGACAGGGAACAGATACGCAGTATTTT
V: TRBV19
D: TRBD1
J: TRBJ2-3
size: many

CDR3: CASKTGRGDSYNSPLHF
DNA: TGTGCCAGCAAAACTGGTAGGGGGGACAGCTATAATTCACCCCTCCACTTT
V: TRBV6-6
D: TRBD1
J: TRBJ1-6
size: many

CDR3: CASSLRQGNEQYF
DNA: TGTGCCAGCAGCTTACGACAGGGTAACGAGCAGTACTTC
V: TRBV7-9
D: TRBD1
J: TRBJ2-7
size: NA

CDR3: CASSFRAKQETQYF
DNA: TGTGCCAGCAGCTTCCGGGCCAAACAAGAGACCCAGTACTTC
V: TRBV7-8
D: NA
J: TRBJ2-5
size: few

CDR3: CASSLPGANAGELFF
DNA: TGTGCCAGTAGCCTCCCGGGGGCGAACGCCGGGGAGCTGTTTTTT
V: TRBV19
D: NA
J: TRBJ2-2
size: few

CDR3: CSAEPTGYEQYF
DNA: TGCAGTGCTGAGCCGACAGGCTACGAGCAGTACTTC
V: TRBV20-1
D: NA
J: TRBJ2-7
size: few

CDR3: CASSYSNPATGELFF
DNA: TGTGCCAGCAGTTACTCGAACCCCGCTACCGGGGAGCTGTTTTTT
V: TRBV6-5
D: NA
J: TRBJ2-2
size: few

CDR3: CASSLQGGTAYGYTF
DNA: TGTGCCAGCAGCCTCCAAGGGGGGACAGCCTATGGCTACACCTTC
V: TRBV7-9
D: TRBD1
J: TRBJ1-2
size: many

CDR3: CASSQDLGQETQYF
DNA: TGTGCCAGCAGCCAAGATCTCGGGCAAGAGACCCAGTACTTC
V: TRBV3-1
D: NA
J: TRBJ2-5
size: few

CDR3: CASSLDLGSAPLF
DNA: TGTGCCAGCAGCTTAGATCTGGGGTCAGCTCCCCTCTTC
V: TRBV11-2
D: NA
J: TRBJ2-4
size: many

CDR3: CATSGLGHTQYF
DNA: TGTGCCACCAGTGGGCTTGGGCATACGCAGTATTTT
V: TRBV24-1
D: NA
J: TRBJ2-3
size: NA

CDR3: CATMGGGTSSYEQYF
DNA: TGTGCCACCATGGGGGGGGGCACGAGCTCCTACGAGCAGTACTTC
V: TRBV10-3
D: NA
J: TRBJ2-7
size: NA

CDR3: CASSPGPLGTGELFF
DNA: TGTGCCAGCAGTCCGGGACCCCTGGGGACCGGGGAGCTGTTTTTT
V: TRBV2
D: NA
J: TRBJ2-2
size: few

CDR3: CASSSGQKIYNEQFF
DNA: TGTGCCAGCAGCTCCGGACAGAAAATCTACAATGAGCAGTTCTTC
V: TRBV13
D: NA
J: TRBJ2-1
size: few

CDR3: CASSLGQTGGNEQFF
DNA: TGTGCCAGCAGCTTGGGCCAGACTGGGGGCAATGAGCAGTTCTTC
V: TRBV11-3
D: NA
J: TRBJ2-1
size: NA

CDR3: CSVEERGEPIYGYTF
DNA: TGCAGCGTTGAAGAAAGAGGAGAACCCATCTATGGCTACACCTTC
V: TRBV29-1
D: NA
J: TRBJ1-2
size: NA

CDR3: CASSLAWRGANVLTF
DNA: TGTGCCAGCAGTTTGGCTTGGAGAGGGGCCAACGTCCTGACTTTC
V: TRBV6-1
D: NA
J: TRBJ2-6
size: many

CDR3: CATSDSGQGATGELFF
DNA: TGTGCCACCAGTGACTCCGGACAGGGTGCCACCGGGGAGCTGTTTTTT
V: TRBV24-1
D: TRBD1
J: TRBJ2-2
size: few

CDR3: CASSPSSLGYEQYF
DNA: TGTGCCAGCAGCCCCTCAAGCCTCGGGTACGAGCAGTACTTC
V: TRBV11-2
D: NA
J: TRBJ2-7
size: few

CDR3: CASSPWGQPQHF
DNA: TGCGCCAGCAGCCCCTGGGGGCAGCCCCAGCATTTT
V: TRBV23-1
D: NA
J: TRBJ1-5
size: few

CDR3: CAIPTRRIDEQFF
DNA: TGTGCCATCCCTACTAGGCGGATCGATGAGCAGTTCTTC
V: TRBV7-9
D: NA
J: TRBJ2-1
size: NA

CDR3: CASSGYRGVGANVLTF
DNA: TGTGCCAGCAGTGGTTACAGGGGAGTTGGGGCCAACGTCCTGACTTTC
V: TRBV6-1
D: TRBD1
J: TRBJ2-6
size: many

CDR3: CASSLSSGYFF
DNA: TGTGCCAGCAGTTTATCGTCGGGGTACTTCTTT
V: TRBV12-3/TRBV12-4
D: NA
J: TRBJ1-1
size: NA

CDR3: CASSDLGQGVQETQYF
DNA: TGTGCCAGCAGTGATTTAGGACAGGGGGTACAAGAGACCCAGTACTTC
V: TRBV6-1
D: TRBD1
J: TRBJ2-5
size: many

CDR3: CASGGGEKLFF
DNA: TGTGCCAGCGGAGGGGGTGAAAAACTGTTTTTT
V: TRBV11-2
D: NA
J: TRBJ1-4
size: many

CDR3: CASSPIGRSQGGAYEQYF
DNA: TGTGCCAGCAGCCCCATCGGGAGGTCACAGGGAGGAGCGTACGAGCAGTACTTC
V: TRBV11-2
D: NA
J: TRBJ2-7
size: many

CDR3: CSARGRSKPNYEQYF
DNA: TGCAGTGCTAGAGGCAGAAGCAAGCCCAATTACGAGCAGTACTTC
V: TRBV20-1
D: NA
J: TRBJ2-7
size: many